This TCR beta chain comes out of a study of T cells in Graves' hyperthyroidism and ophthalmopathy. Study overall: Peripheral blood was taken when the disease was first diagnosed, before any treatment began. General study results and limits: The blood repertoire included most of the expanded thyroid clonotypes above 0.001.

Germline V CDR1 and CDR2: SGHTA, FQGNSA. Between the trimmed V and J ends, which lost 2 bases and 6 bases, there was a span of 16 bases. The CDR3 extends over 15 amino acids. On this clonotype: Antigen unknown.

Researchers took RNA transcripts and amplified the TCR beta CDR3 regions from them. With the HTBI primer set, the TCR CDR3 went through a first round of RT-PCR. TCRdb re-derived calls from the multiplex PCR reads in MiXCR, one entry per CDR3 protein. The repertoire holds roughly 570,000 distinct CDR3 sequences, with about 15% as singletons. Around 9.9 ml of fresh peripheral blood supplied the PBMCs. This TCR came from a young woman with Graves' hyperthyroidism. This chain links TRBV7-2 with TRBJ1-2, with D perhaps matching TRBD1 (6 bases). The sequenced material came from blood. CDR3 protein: CASSLWGGSSDGYTF. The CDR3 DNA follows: TGTGCCAGCAGCTTATGGGGGGGCAGCTCGGATGGCTACACCTTC. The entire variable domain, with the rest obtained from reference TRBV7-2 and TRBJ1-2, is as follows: GAGVSQSPSNKVTEKGKDVELRCDPISGHTALYWYRQSLGQGLEFLIYFQGNSAPDKSGLPSDRFSAERTGGSVSTLTIQRTQQEDSAVYLCASSLWGGSSDGYTFGSGTRLTVV.